The entry below gives a single TCR beta chain sequence along with its context. Its target is not known. The germline V and J ends were trimmed by 1 base and 6 bases, with 13 bases remaining between them. The CDR3 has 15 residues. Germline V gene lookup returns CDR1 SGHAT and CDR2 FQNNGV. Sequencing was performed with immunoSEQ multiplex PCR; in TCRdb, only in-frame clones are kept and a portion is missing. The sample has tens of thousands of clones, just over 90% seen once. These data are taken from a study of T cells in localized non-small cell lung cancer. Study results and limitations: In the blood, greater T cell density corresponded to longer overall survival. Heterogeneity stays possible, as sequencing covered only one tumor region. The greatest T cell clonality was found in uninvolved adjacent lung (higher than in tumor). Adjacent lung tissue had a median about 57 of the top 100 clones found in the tumor.

The specimen was peripheral blood, collected before any cancer treatment. The source is a female donor of 60 years or more with stage I lung adenocarcinoma. The V and J genes are TRBV11-2 and TRBJ2-1; D is possibly TRBD2 (6 bases). CDR3 nucleotide sequence: TGTGCCAGCAGCTTAGGTGGGGCGGAGGGCAATGAGCAGTTCTTC. Amino acids: CASSLGGAEGNEQFF.